This T cell receptor beta chain was retrieved from a study of response to subunit inactivated influenza vaccine. The study, taken as a whole, reports: It was the authors' suggestion that each seasonal influenza vaccination recruits few new T cells.

This clonotype was picked up a small number of times. The antigen remains undetermined. MiXCR was run by TCRdb on the RT-PCR reads, yielding one entry per CDR3 protein. The profile shows about 530,000 distinct CDR3 sequences, 10% to 15% of them singletons. The CDR3 has 13 residues. CDR1 is SNHLY, CDR2 FYNNEI, per germline. Trimming shortened V by 4 bases and J by 4 bases, and 8 bases separated the two germline ends. The chain has TRBV2 and TRBJ2-4; D is uncertain. This sequence originates from a man aged 50 to 60 who received an inactivated influenza vaccine. The material sequenced was PBMCs from blood, taken on the day of vaccination. CDR3 coding DNA: TGTGCCAGCAGTGTTGGGCAGAAAAACATTCAGTACTTC. Its translation: CASSVGQKNIQYF.